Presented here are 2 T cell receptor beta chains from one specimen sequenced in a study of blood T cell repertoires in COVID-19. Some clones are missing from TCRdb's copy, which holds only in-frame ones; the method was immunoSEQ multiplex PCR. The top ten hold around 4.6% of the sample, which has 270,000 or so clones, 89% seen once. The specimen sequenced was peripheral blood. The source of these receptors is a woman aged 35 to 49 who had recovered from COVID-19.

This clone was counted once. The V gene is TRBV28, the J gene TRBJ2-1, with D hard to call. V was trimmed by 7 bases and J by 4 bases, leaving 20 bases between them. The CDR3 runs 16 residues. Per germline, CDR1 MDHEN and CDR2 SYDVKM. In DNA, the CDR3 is TGTGCCAGCACCCTTCTTGGTCGGAGAGAGTACAATGAGCAGTTCTTC. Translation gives CASTLLGRREYNEQFF.

DNA for the CDR3: TGCAGCGTTGAAGGACAGACCTACGAGCAGTACTTC. It translates to CSVEGQTYEQYF. This chain uses TRBV29-1 with TRBJ2-7, with TRBD1 as a possible D gene (5 bases). The CDR3 is 12 residues long. Germline CDR1 SQVTM, CDR2 ANQGSEA. Trimming removed 1 base from V and 2 bases from J, with 6 bases in between.